This T cell receptor (beta chain) was identified in a study of blood T cell repertoires in COVID-19. Measured with immunoSEQ multiplex PCR; TCRdb has only the in-frame clones, and not every one. The profile shows fewer than 250,000 clones, approximately 90% of them singletons. This sequence was found in a man aged 50-60 years who had been exposed to COVID-19. Sequenced sample: PBMCs or T cells enriched from blood (not recorded which).

The CDR3 nucleotides are TGTGCCAGCAGCCAACTATGGACAGGGACTAATTCACCCCTCCACTTT. It codes for CASSQLWTGTNSPLHF. The chain recombines TRBV3-1 (or the pseudogene TRBV3-2) with TRBJ1-6; 8 positions agree with TRBD1. With V trimmed by 2 bases and J by 6 bases, 6 bases remained unmatched. CDR1 LGHDT and CDR2 YNNKEL come from the germline V gene (reference sequence). The CDR3 is 16 amino acids.